The clone carrying this T cell receptor (beta chain) turned up a few times. Antigen: not known. A second PCR of 7 to 11 cycles used a sample-barcoded 5' primer and a J-beta primer mix. All cDNA molecules were each tagged by a template-switch adaptor with 12 random nucleotides. TCRdb reprocessed the 5' RACE reads with MiXCR, giving one entry per CDR3 protein. The table records 1.8 million or so distinct CDR3 sequences, around 40% of them present only once. Donors each provided 8 to 10 milliliters of peripheral blood. The CDR3 is made up of 12 amino acids. In germline, CDR1 is DFQATT, CDR2 SNEGSKA (reference sequence). V was cut by 5 bases and J by 1 base, with 7 bases left in between. This specimen belongs to a study of blood T cells in healthy people across ages. Points from the study as a whole: Measured against age, TCR beta diversity per million T cells decreased in a roughly linear manner. Relative to aged donors, long-lived donors carried more naive CD4+ cells and displayed higher diversity.

This chain uses TRBV20-1 with TRBJ2-3; no clear D. Sequencing was performed on blood. The sequence was obtained from a human donor in good health. This CDR3 reads CSAPRGTDTQYF. DNA for the CDR3: TGCAGTGCTCCCCGGGGCACAGATACGCAGTATTTT.